Listed below are T cell receptor beta chains from one sample, sequenced in a study of blood T cell dynamics during melanoma immunotherapy. TCRdb's table, derived via immunoSEQ multiplex PCR, lists solely in-frame clones and lacks some. The sample includes about 12,000 clones, 91% seen only once; the top ten take less than 0.2%. Material: effector memory CD8+ T cells from blood, obtained from a patient treated with checkpoint blockade. Source of these receptors: a human donor with melanoma. Both conserved end residues are trimmed from each CDR3.

V gene	CDR3 protein
TRBV19	ASSIAFNQPQH
TRBV19	ASSFLLYRNEQY
TRBV19	ASSILGHSPLH
TRBV7-2	ASSSGGAIHFGNEQF
TRBV29-1	SVEPTYSGNTIY
TRBV19	ASSMGRSYEQY
TRBV5-4	ASSPPKGNEQY
TRBV27	ASSWGRGETQY
TRBV7-8	ASRTGTGEYEQY
TRBV7-8	ASSFSVYEQY
TRBV19	ASSIRTSGIEDTQY
TRBV30	AWSGGDAQPQH
TRBV14	ASSVGLAGVGDPTDTQY